Listed below are T cell receptor beta chains from one sample, sequenced in a study of post-analysis software for immune sequencing data. Each CDR3 protein is one row after TCRdb ran MiXCR on the PCR reads. The sample carries 800,000 to 950,000 distinct CDR3 sequences, about 50% recorded once. The specimen was blood. The receptors come from a girl aged 10-17 years with multiple sclerosis. Both conserved end residues are part of each CDR3. D genes are given only for firm matches. Clone size appears in some rows only: once, few, many, or a class for an expanded clone.

J gene | V gene | CDR3 length | clone size | D gene | CDR3 DNA | CDR3 protein
TRBJ2-2 | TRBV5-1 | 15 | - | - | TGCGCCAGCAGCTTGGCGACCGACTACACCGGGGAGCTGTTTTTT | CASSLATDYTGELFF
TRBJ2-5 | TRBV5-4 | 14 | - | TRBD2 | TGTGCCAGCAGCTCCTTGACTAGCGCAGAGACCCAGTACTTC | CASSSLTSAETQYF
TRBJ2-1 | TRBV15 | 22 | few | TRBD2 | TGTGCCACCAGCAGACGGGACGGTGGTCTAGCGGGGGGGGCTAGCTCCTACAATGAGCAGTTCTTC | CATSRRDGGLAGGASSYNEQFF
TRBJ2-7 | TRBV20-1 | 18 | once | TRBD2 | TGCAGTGCTAGAGCCGTCGGGACGGGAGGGAAAAGTTCTTTCGAGCAGTACTTC | CSARAVGTGGKSSFEQYF
TRBJ2-6 | TRBV14 | 11 | - | - | TGTGCCAGCAGCCGGGCCAACGTCCTGACTTTC | CASSRANVLTF
TRBJ2-5 | TRBV20-1 | 15 | - | - | TGCAGTGCTACGGCAGGGGGGTTTCTCCAAGAGACCCAGTACTTC | CSATAGGFLQETQYF
TRBJ2-1 | TRBV5-1 | 16 | - | - | TGCGCCAGCAGGGAGGGTCCCAATACCGGCCTCAATGAGCAGTTCTTC | CASREGPNTGLNEQFF
TRBJ2-1 | TRBV2 | 15 | few | TRBD1 | TGTGCCAACGGCTTTCGGACAGGGACGGGGAATGAGCAGTTCTTC | CANGFRTGTGNEQFF
TRBJ2-7 | TRBV29-1 | 17 | few | - | TGCAGCGTTGAGGACCGAACGGGACGCAGAGCCTCCTACGAGCAGTACTTC | CSVEDRTGRRASYEQYF
TRBJ1-2 | TRBV5-4 | 14 | few | - | TGTGCCAGCAGCTTGGGGGGCGTTAACTATGGCTACACCTTC | CASSLGGVNYGYTF
TRBJ2-7 | TRBV7-9 | 15 | - | TRBD1 | TGTGCCAGCAGCCTCCGTGGGACAGAGGCCTACGAGCAGTACTTC | CASSLRGTEAYEQYF
TRBJ2-5 | TRBV6-5 | 16 | - | - | TGTGCCAGCAGTTACTCGATTCATAACAGTCGCGAGACCCAGTACTTC | CASSYSIHNSRETQYF
TRBJ2-3 | TRBV5-1 | 15 | - | - | TGCGCCAGCAGCGGGGGACTCTTTAGCACAGATACGCAGTATTTT | CASSGGLFSTDTQYF
TRBJ1-1 | TRBV7-2 | 17 | - | TRBD1 | TGTGCCAGCAGCTCCATTAGGACAGGCAATTTGAACACTGAAGCTTTCTTT | CASSSIRTGNLNTEAFF
TRBJ1-1 | TRBV20-1 | 11 | few | - | TGCAGTGCTTGGGCGGGATCTGCAGCTTTCTTT | CSAWAGSAAFF
TRBJ2-3 | TRBV5-1 | 15 | few | - | TGCGCCAGCAGCTTCAGCGGGCCAAGCACAGATACGCAGTATTTT | CASSFSGPSTDTQYF
TRBJ2-7 | TRBV14 | 13 | - | - | TGTGCCAGCAGCCAAGGGCCTCGACACGAGCAGTACTTC | CASSQGPRHEQYF
TRBJ2-2 | TRBV7-9 | 14 | - | - | TGTGCCAGCAGTCAAAACCCGAACACCGGGGAGCTGTTTTTT | CASSQNPNTGELFF
TRBJ2-3 | TRBV7-2 | 14 | few | - | TGTGCCAGCAGCTTATGGACACGCACAGATACGCAGTATTTT | CASSLWTRTDTQYF
TRBJ1-2 | TRBV12-3/TRBV12-4 | 13 | few | - | TGTGCCAGCAGTCTCGTAGGACAGTATGGCTACACCTTC | CASSLVGQYGYTF
TRBJ2-3 | TRBV29-1 | 15 | - | TRBD2 | TGCAGCGTTGAGCGAGCGGGGGGGCCCGGAGATACGCAGTATTTT | CSVERAGGPGDTQYF
TRBJ2-5 | TRBV6-5 | 15 | few | - | TGTGCCAGCAGTCCCCTCCCCGGGTACCAAGAGACCCAGTACTTC | CASSPLPGYQETQYF
TRBJ2-3 | TRBV2 | 12 | few | TRBD2 | TGTGCCAGCAAGCTAGCGGCTGATACGCAGTATTTT | CASKLAADTQYF
TRBJ2-7 | TRBV2 | 17 | few | TRBD2 | TGTGCCGCCCTATCCCCCCTTGGACTAGCGGGAGTTAACGAGCAGTACTTC | CAALSPLGLAGVNEQYF
TRBJ2-6 | TRBV5-1 | 18 | - | - | TGCGCCAGCAGCTCAACGACGCTTTGGCTCTCTGGGGCCAACGTCCTGACTTTC | CASSSTTLWLSGANVLTF
TRBJ2-7 | TRBV5-1 | 14 | - | TRBD1 | TGCGCCAGCAGCACCAACAGGGGTTCCTACGAGCAGTACTTC | CASSTNRGSYEQYF
TRBJ2-1 | TRBV7-6 | 15 | - | - | TGTGCCAGCAGCTTACAGATCTTCTCCTACAATGAGCAGTTCTTC | CASSLQIFSYNEQFF
TRBJ2-1 | TRBV5-1 | 13 | - | - | TGCGCCAGCACGGAGGTCGGGAGCAATGAGCAGTTCTTC | CASTEVGSNEQFF
TRBJ1-1 | TRBV7-9 | 15 | - | TRBD1 | TGTGCCAGCAGCTCAGGGGACAGTCTGAACACTGAAGCTTTCTTT | CASSSGDSLNTEAFF
TRBJ1-1 | TRBV19 | 15 | - | - | TGTGCCAGTAGCCCCGTGGGACTGGCGAACACTGAAGCTTTCTTT | CASSPVGLANTEAFF
TRBJ1-6 | TRBV18 | 10 | - | - | TGTGTCAGCTCACCTCTGCCCCTCCACTTT | CVSSPLPLHF
TRBJ1-2 | TRBV20-1 | 11 | - | - | TGCAGTGCTAGAGATGAGGTTGGCTACACCTTC | CSARDEVGYTF
TRBJ1-1 | TRBV7-9 | 14 | - | - | TGTGCCAGCAGCTGGGGGGGAGGGGGCACTGAAGCTTTCTTT | CASSWGGGGTEAFF
TRBJ1-2 | TRBV20-1 | 13 | - | TRBD1 | TGCAGTGCCAGTACAGGGGACCACTATGGCTACACCTTC | CSASTGDHYGYTF
TRBJ2-7 | TRBV20-1 | 13 | - | - | TGCAGTGCTCCAGGAGACAACTCCTACGAGCAGTACTTC | CSAPGDNSYEQYF
TRBJ2-1 | TRBV20-1 | 16 | - | - | TGCAGTGCTAGTCAGCTCTCGGGACAAGTCTACAATGAGCAGTTCTTC | CSASQLSGQVYNEQFF
TRBJ2-7 | TRBV7-8 | 15 | - | TRBD1 | TGTGCCAGCAGCTTAGGTCCGACAGGGAACTACGAGCAGTACTTC | CASSLGPTGNYEQYF
TRBJ2-7 | TRBV7-9 | 16 | - | TRBD2 | TGTGCCAGCAGCCCTCGACCGGGACTAGCCCCCTACGAGCAGTACTTC | CASSPRPGLAPYEQYF
TRBJ2-7 | TRBV11-2 | 15 | few | TRBD2 | TGTGCCAGCAGCCCCCTGGGACTAGTATTCCACGAGCAGTACTTC | CASSPLGLVFHEQYF
TRBJ2-7 | TRBV18 | 14 | - | - | TGTGCCAGCTCACCAGTTCCCATCGTCTACGAGCAGTACTTC | CASSPVPIVYEQYF
TRBJ2-1 | TRBV6-5 | 13 | once | - | TGTGCCACCTCGTCTATCAGCTATAATGAGCAGTTCTTC | CATSSISYNEQFF
TRBJ1-2 | TRBV12-3/TRBV12-4 | 15 | - | - | TGTACCAGCAGTCCGGTGGGGGCACGAAACTATGGCTACACCTTC | CTSSPVGARNYGYTF
TRBJ1-2 | TRBV20-1 | 15 | - | - | TGCAGTGCTGGCGGGTCGGGGCAGGGTAACTATGGCTACACCTTC | CSAGGSGQGNYGYTF
TRBJ2-7 | TRBV20-1 | 15 | - | TRBD2 | TGCAGTGCTAGCCTAGCGGGGCTTAGCTCCTACGAGCAGTACTTC | CSASLAGLSSYEQYF
TRBJ2-1 | TRBV5-1 | 15 | - | - | TGCGCCAGCAGCGGCGCCAGTGGCCCCTACAATGAGCAGTTCTTC | CASSGASGPYNEQFF